This T cell receptor (beta chain) was recovered during a study of control samples from healthy donors and cancer patients. Sequencing used immunoSEQ multiplex PCR; TCRdb keeps in-frame clones, though not all of them. The sample contains tens of thousands of clones, more than 75% of which appear only once. Between the trimmed V and J ends, which lost 3 bases and 7 bases, there was a span of 5 bases. Germline CDR1 reads DFQATT; CDR2 reads SNEGSKA (reference sequence). The CDR3 loop spans 10 amino acids. The rearrangement joins TRBV20-1 to TRBJ2-3; D gene uncertain. The sequence was obtained from a man aged 50 to 60 with lung cancer. The sequenced sample was PBMCs. For the CDR3, the DNA is TGCAGTGCTAGTTCAAATACGCAGTATTTT. It codes for CSASSNTQYF.